Sequencing of this TCR beta chain was carried out in a study of cytomegalovirus exposure and HLA in healthy donors listed by TCRdb under 2017. Study-wide context: According to an earlier analysis of several hundred of the donors, about 179 million T cells yielded over 100 million unique TCR beta sequences and less than 300 Gb of sequence data. A later genetic analysis used genome-wide SNP genotypes for about 60% of the roughly 700 donors, treating that subset as a discovery cohort. A later analysis re-analyzed previously published TCR beta repertoires from about 600 donors and added high-resolution HLA genotyping to study TCR occurrence patterns. The number of typed donors differed by locus: 629-630 for A, B, C, DRB1 and DQB1; 500 to 550 for DQA1; about 600 for DPA1; and around 470 for DPB1. The T cell repertoires of under 700 subjects were profiled by immunosequencing and related to cytomegalovirus serostatus. The aim of the study was to test whether cataloging public T cell receptors could identify signatures of past pathogen exposure. In addition to the first cohort of roughly 670 subjects, a separate validation cohort of 100 to 150 different subjects was used. HLA typing included class I and class II loci at four-digit resolution. Of the 300 to 450 genotyped donors, 65% to 90% fell in the genetic ancestry cluster associated with self-reported Caucasian donors. Donor age, sex, ethnicity and CMV serostatus were compiled together with the repertoire data. A handful of DR-DQ haplotypes were treated as single units for association and clustering because of strong linkage in the cohort. Across approximately 400 genotyped donors of the cohort, an average of 235,054 unique TCR beta nucleotide sequences per donor were sequenced, and roughly 20% of those sequences were non-productive. To predict cytomegalovirus infection status, the study brought together high-throughput TCR immunosequencing, statistical association of individual TCRs with disease status, and machine learning. In the later analysis, no new phenotypic data were used to find candidate immune exposures; instead, reliance was placed on TCR beta sequences and their occurrence across donors. Every repertoire in the discovery cohort had been generated on one and the same sequencing platform. An early release covering just under 650 HLA-typed donors comprised approximately 300 gigabases of sequencing data and around 85 million unique TCR sequences. In an earlier analysis of 500 to 650 of the donors, high-throughput TCR beta sequencing was used to judge whether each TCR beta V gene segment behaved as functional or pseudogenic. Study-wide conclusions, independent of this receptor: In an earlier analysis of 587 of the donors, most TCR beta V segments were observed in productive rearrangements about 87% or about 30% of the time, broadly matching IMGT annotations. At a false discovery rate of 0.05, a later analysis linked some 17,000 TCR beta sequences to specific HLA alleles. For the cohort, immune exposure information was limited to CMV serostatus. A further reported finding was that TCR beta sequences accurately predicted the HLA-A and HLA-B alleles for most subjects in the first cohort. Because the 87-base-pair reads could not distinguish some IMGT-functional V segments, including TRBV6-2 and TRBV6-3, those segments were excluded. A later genetic analysis reported fewer N-insertions in productive TCRs among donors in an Asian-associated ancestry cluster than the roughly 700-donor mean. Because some donors lacked HLA typing at each locus, the association tests relied only on the typed subset. It was suggested by the authors that the approach could potentially be generalized to other disease states and immunological phenotypes. Correlated functional status among segregating V segments might reflect linkage disequilibrium, but an unknown experimental factor could not be ruled out. About 15 rarely observed V segments, including chromosome 9 orphons, were excluded from the earlier analysis of just under 600 of the donors because counts were too low. A later genetic analysis associated a missense DCLRE1C variant with V-gene and J-gene trimming of TCR beta chains, and an independent cohort replicated the association. A few of the identified cytomegalovirus-associated TCR beta chains were confirmed in vitro to be specific for cytomegalovirus antigens. Most CMV-associated TCR beta chains appeared to be HLA-restricted in a later analysis, and the HLA associations seemed to be driven largely by CMV exposure. According to a later analysis, TCR association rates differed among HLA loci, with DRB1 alleles showing the most associated TCRs and HLA-C alleles showing the fewest. A group of highly shared sequence variants was considered likely to be a technical artifact of the sequencing pipeline. While some public TCRs were present in many individuals, most TCR sequences turned up only very rarely across donors. Only TCR beta chains were sequenced in this cohort, and the absence of alpha or paired-chain data limited detectable features. In the study, approximately 160 TCR beta chains were listed as associated with cytomegalovirus. Assigning TCR associations to individual alleles was difficult when HLA alleles, especially DR and DQ, strongly co-occurred. The presence/absence analyses assumed that sequencing depth was roughly uniform across donors, and that assumption may not be true. In a later analysis, HLA-associated TCR beta chains showed more clonal expansion and lower generation probabilities than non-associated chains that were equally common. In a later analysis, several top co-occurrence clusters were reported to appear linked to parvovirus B19, influenza, CMV and Epstein-Barr virus. Cytomegalovirus status was reported to be diagnosed by the classifier with high specificity and sensitivity in both the original and validation cohorts.

The library was prepared using the immunoSEQ multiplex PCR assay. A mixture of 60 forward primers for TCR Vbeta segments and 13 reverse primers for TCR Jbeta segments was used in the multiplex PCR. The CDR3 region of rearranged TCR beta genes was amplified from genomic DNA with a multiplex PCR assay. The Illumina HiSeq System was used to sequence the amplified TCR beta libraries as 87-base-pair reads. As for the original processing: A later analysis counted about 80 million unique TCR beta chains across the 550 to 750 repertoires, and roughly 10 million of these chains were shared by at least two donors. A nearest-neighbor algorithm error-corrected the raw reads and collapsed the reads into unique sequences, merging closely related sequences to remove PCR and sequencing errors. To assign V, D and J gene segments, CDR3 sequences were aligned to IMGT reference sequences. For a sequence to be retained, a match of at least six nucleotides to both a V gene segment and a J gene segment was required. Rearrangements were called productive when the CDR3 lacked stop codons and stayed in frame with V and J; all others were non-productive. Following IMGT convention, CDR3 was defined as the stretch from the second conserved V-encoded cysteine to the conserved J-encoded phenylalanine. The earlier analysis of about 610 of the donors excluded sequences that lacked an unambiguous match to a single V gene segment. An earlier analysis of several hundred of the donors called V segments functional above 56.7% productive rearrangements and segregating when the between-donor standard deviation exceeded 5%. A statistical classification framework was developed to diagnose cytomegalovirus status using the catalog of TCR beta chain sequences. V and J gene assignment, in a later analysis, came from comparing TCR nucleotide sequences with IMGT/GENE-DB human TR gene sequences. Using the TCRdist pipeline, a later analysis assigned CDR3 sequences along with most-parsimonious VDJ recombination scenarios. A later analysis defined each TCR beta chain by its CDR3 amino acid sequence plus V-gene family, and excluded reads lacking a unique V-gene family. To address suspected cross-contamination and a sequencing artifact, a later analysis removed 592 highly shared, low-generation-probability nucleotide sequences. In a later analysis, a clonal expansion index was calculated for each public chain from normalized within-repertoire ranks of inferred template counts. Generation probabilities in a later analysis came from a VDJ recombination model fitted to out-of-frame rearrangements, and those results were checked against IGoR. A later analysis scored TCR-TCR, TCR-HLA and TCR-CMV co-occurrence with hypergeometric tests, applying a repertoire-size bias correction to TCR pairs. False discovery rates were estimated in a later analysis by permuting HLA or CMV assignments 20 times. In a later analysis, co-occurring TCRs were grouped using DBSCAN, with TCRdist sequence similarity added in when clustering inside HLA-allele-positive subsets. Repertoires with fewer than 30,000 or more than 120,000 public chains were left out of co-occurrence clustering, as were five repertoires with anomalous nucleotide sharing. TCRdb obtained this table from immuneACCESS and retained in-frame rearrangements with V and J assigned. These tables miss some clones; where compared with another copy, unresolved V genes account for less than half of the shortfall, and the remainder is unexplained. The V and J calls and clone size are taken from that table; D and trimming were inferred from the DNA. This sample has about 200,000 clones in its table, and around 85% of those were observed once. The ten biggest clones cover 0.2% to 0.25% of the sample.

This clone was found once. No antigen is known for it. There are no base qualities to consult, and no much larger clone falls within one base. The germline V gene provides CDR1 ENHRY and CDR2 SYGVKD. V is reduced by 2 bases and J by 3 bases, leaving a spacing of 16 bases between them. The CDR3 starts with the cysteine, ends with the phenylalanine, and has 16 residues. Only the CDR3 DNA stays, 48 bases, in frame from base 1. The cohort comprised 550 to 700 healthy bone marrow donors. All cohort members were sampled while nominally healthy, although unrecorded immune exposures were likely present. The donor tested CMV seronegative, placing the donor among the roughly 400 seronegative members of the cohort. A peripheral blood sample was provided by each donor, and peripheral blood mononuclear cells were used for TCR beta sequencing. The Qiagen DNeasy Blood Extraction Kit was used to extract genomic DNA from the blood cell samples.

The sample comprised PBMCs. This sequence uses TRBV10-3 and TRBJ2-5; perhaps TRBD1 is the D gene, with 6 bases matching. This TCR came from a girl aged 2-15 years in good health and CMV-seronegative. The DNA reads as follows: TGTGCCATCAGTGAGAGACAGGCCGAATTCAAAGAGACCCAGTACTTC. Protein translation: CAISERQAEFKETQYF.